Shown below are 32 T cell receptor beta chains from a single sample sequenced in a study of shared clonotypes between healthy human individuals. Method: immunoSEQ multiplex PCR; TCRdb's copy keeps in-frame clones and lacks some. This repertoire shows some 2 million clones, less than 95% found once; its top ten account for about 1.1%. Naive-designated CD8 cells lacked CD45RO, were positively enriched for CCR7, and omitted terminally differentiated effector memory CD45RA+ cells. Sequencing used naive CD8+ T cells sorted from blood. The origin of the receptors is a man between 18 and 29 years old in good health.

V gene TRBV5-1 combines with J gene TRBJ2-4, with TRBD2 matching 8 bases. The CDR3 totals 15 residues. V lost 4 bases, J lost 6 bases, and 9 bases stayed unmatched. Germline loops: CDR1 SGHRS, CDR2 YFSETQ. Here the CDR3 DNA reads TGCGCCAGCAGCGAGGGACTAGAGGGGCCAAACATTCAGTACTTC. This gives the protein CASSEGLEGPNIQYF.

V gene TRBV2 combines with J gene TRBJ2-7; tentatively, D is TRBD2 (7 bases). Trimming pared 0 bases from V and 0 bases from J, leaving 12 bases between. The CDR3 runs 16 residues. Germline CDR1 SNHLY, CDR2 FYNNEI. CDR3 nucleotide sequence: TGTGCCAGCAGTGAAGCTGGGGGGGGCAGCTCCTACGAGCAGTACTTC. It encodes CASSEAGGGSSYEQYF. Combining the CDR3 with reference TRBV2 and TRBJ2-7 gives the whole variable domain EPEVTQTPSHQVTQMGQEVILRCVPISNHLYFYWYRQILGQKVEFLVSFYNNEISEKSEIFDDQFSVERPDGSNFTLKIRSTKLEDSAMYFCASSEAGGGSSYEQYFGPGTRLTVT.

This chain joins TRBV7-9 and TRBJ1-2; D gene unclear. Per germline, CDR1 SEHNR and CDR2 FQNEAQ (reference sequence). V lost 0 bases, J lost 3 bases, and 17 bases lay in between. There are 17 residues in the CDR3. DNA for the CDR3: TGTGCCAGCAGCTTAGCGCTTCCTGTTCCGGGTGACTATGGCTACACCTTC. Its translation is CASSLALPVPGDYGYTF.

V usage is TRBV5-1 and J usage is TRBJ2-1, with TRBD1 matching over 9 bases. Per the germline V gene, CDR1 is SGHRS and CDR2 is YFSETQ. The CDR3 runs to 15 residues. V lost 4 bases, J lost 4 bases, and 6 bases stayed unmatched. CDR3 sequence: CASSMDRGRYNEQFF. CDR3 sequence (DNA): TGCGCCAGCAGCATGGACAGGGGTCGATACAATGAGCAGTTCTTC.

The CDR3 coding sequence is TGTGCCAGCAGCTCCGGGACAGGGCATGAAAAACTGTTTTTT. This sequence encodes CASSSGTGHEKLFF. The chain uses TRBV5-4 and TRBJ1-4; 9 bases match TRBD1. CDR3 length equals 14 residues. J lost 6 bases, V lost 3 bases, and 3 bases had no gene match. In germline, CDR1 is SGHNT, CDR2 YYREEE (reference sequence).

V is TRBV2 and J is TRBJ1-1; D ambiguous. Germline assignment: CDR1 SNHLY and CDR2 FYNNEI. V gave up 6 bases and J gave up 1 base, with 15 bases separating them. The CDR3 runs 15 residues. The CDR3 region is CASRETGYGNTEAFF. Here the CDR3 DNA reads TGTGCCAGCAGAGAAACTGGGTATGGGAACACTGAAGCTTTCTTT.

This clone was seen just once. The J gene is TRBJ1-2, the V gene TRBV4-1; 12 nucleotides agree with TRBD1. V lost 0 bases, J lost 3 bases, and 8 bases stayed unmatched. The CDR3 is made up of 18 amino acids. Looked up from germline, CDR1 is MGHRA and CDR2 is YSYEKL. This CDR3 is CASSQDPGQGAFYYGYTF. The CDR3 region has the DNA TGCGCCAGCAGCCAAGATCCGGGACAGGGGGCTTTTTACTATGGCTACACCTTC.

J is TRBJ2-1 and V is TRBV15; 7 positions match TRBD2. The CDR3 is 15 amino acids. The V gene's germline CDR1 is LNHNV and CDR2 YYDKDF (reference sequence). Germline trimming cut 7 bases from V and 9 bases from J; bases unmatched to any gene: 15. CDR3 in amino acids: CATTDPGSGIFEQFF. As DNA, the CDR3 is TGTGCCACCACCGACCCTGGGAGCGGGATTTTTGAGCAGTTCTTC.

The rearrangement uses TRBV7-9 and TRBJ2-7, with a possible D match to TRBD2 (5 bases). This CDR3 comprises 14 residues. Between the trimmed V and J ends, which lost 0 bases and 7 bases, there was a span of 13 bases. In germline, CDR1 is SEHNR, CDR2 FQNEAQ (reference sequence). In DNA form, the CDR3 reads TGTGCCAGCAGCTTAGCGGGAGCTGCTAGGGAGCAGTACTTC. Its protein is CASSLAGAAREQYF.

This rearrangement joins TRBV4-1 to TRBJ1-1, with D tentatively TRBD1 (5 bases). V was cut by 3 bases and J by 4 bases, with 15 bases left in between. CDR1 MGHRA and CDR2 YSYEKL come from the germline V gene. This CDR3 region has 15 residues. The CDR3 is CASSHPPRGSTEAFF. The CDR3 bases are TGCGCCAGCAGCCACCCGCCCCGGGGGAGCACTGAAGCTTTCTTT.

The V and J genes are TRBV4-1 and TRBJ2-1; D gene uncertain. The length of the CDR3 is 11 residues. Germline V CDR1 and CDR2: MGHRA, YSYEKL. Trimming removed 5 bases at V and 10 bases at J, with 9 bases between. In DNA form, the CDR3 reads TGCGCCAGCAGCTTAGGACGCGAGCAGTTCTTC. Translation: CASSLGREQFF.

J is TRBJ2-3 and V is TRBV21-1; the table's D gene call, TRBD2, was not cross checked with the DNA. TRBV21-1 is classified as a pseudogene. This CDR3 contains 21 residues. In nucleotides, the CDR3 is TGTGCCAGCAGCAAAGGGGCGGGGATGGAGCACCAGTGGGACAGCACAGATACGCAGTATTTT. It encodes CASSKGAGMEHQWDSTDTQYF.

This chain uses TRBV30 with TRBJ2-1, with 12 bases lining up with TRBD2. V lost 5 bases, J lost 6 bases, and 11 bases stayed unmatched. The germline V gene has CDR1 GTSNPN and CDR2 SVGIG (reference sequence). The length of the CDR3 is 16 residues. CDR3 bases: TGTGCCTGGGGCCTGTTGCTAGCGGGAGGGCCCAATGAGCAGTTCTTC. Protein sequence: CAWGLLLAGGPNEQFF.

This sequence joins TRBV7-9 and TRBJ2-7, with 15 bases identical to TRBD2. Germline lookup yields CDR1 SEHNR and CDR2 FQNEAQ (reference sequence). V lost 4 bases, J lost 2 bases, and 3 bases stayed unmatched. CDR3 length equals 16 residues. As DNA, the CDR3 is TGTGCCAGCAGCTGGGGACTAGCGGGGGGAACCTACGAGCAGTACTTC. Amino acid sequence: CASSWGLAGGTYEQYF.

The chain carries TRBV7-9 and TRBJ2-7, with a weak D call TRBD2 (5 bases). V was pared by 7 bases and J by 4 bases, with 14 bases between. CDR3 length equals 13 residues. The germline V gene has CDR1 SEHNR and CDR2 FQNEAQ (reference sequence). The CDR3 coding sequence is TGTGCCAGCACCCCCCCGGAGCGGTACGAGCAGTACTTC. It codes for CASTPPERYEQYF.

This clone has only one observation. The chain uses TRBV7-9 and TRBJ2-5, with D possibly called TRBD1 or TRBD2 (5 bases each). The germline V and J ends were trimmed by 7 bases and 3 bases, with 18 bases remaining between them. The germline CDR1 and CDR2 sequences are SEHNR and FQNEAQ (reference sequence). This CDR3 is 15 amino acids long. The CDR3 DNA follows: TGTGCCAGCAAATCCTCCGGGACGGCGAAAGAGACCCAGTACTTC. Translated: CASKSSGTAKETQYF. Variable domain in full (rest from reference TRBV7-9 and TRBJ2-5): DTGVSQNPRHKITKRGQNVTFRCDPISEHNRLYWYRQTLGQGPEFLTYFQNEAQLEKSRLLSDRFSAERPKGSFSTLEIQRTEQGDSAMYLCASKSSGTAKETQYFGPGTRLLVL.

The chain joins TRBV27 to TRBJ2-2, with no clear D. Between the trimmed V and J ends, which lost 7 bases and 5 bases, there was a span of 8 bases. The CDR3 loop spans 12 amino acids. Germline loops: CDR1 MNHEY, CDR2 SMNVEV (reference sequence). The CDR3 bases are TGTGCCAGCAAATTATGGACCGGGGAGCTGTTTTTT. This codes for CASKLWTGELFF.

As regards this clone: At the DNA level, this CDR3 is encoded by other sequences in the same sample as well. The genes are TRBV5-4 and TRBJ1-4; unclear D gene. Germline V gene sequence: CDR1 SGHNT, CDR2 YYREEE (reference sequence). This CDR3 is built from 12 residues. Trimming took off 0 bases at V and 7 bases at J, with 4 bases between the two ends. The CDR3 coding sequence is TGTGCCAGCAGCTTGGTGGGTGAAAAACTGTTTTTT. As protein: CASSLVGEKLFF.

This CDR3 reads CASSLEATFYNEQFF. The CDR3 DNA is TGTGCCAGCAGCTTAGAAGCGACCTTTTACAATGAGCAGTTCTTC. V usage is TRBV7-9 and J usage is TRBJ2-1; no firm D call. Germline V gene data show CDR1 as SEHNR and CDR2 as FQNEAQ (reference sequence). Trimming removed 1 base at V and 4 bases at J, with 11 bases between. The CDR3 runs 15 residues.

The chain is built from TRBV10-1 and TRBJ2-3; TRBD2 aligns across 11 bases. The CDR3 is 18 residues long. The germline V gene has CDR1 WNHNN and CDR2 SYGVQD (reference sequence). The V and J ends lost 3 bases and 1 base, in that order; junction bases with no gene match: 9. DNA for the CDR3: TGCGCCAGCAGTGATCCTATAGCGGGAGGGTTTGGCACAGATACGCAGTATTTT. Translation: CASSDPIAGGFGTDTQYF.

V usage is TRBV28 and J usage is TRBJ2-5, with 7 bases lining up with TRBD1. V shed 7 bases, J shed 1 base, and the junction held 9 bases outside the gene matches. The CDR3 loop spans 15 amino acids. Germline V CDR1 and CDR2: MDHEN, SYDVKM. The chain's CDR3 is CASTMDRSTQETQYF. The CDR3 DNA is TGTGCCAGCACCATGGACAGGTCGACCCAAGAGACCCAGTACTTC.

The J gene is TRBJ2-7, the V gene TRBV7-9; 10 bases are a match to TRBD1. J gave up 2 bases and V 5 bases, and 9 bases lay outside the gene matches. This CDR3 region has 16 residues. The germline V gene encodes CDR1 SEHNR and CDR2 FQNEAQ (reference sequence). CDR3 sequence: CASSPRPGQGTYEQYF. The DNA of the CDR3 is TGTGCCAGCAGCCCTCGTCCGGGACAGGGGACCTACGAGCAGTACTTC.

CDR3 protein: CASSYERDGANVLTF. The CDR3 nucleotides are TGTGCCAGCAGTTACGAGCGGGACGGGGCCAACGTCCTGACTTTC. V gene TRBV6-5 combines with J gene TRBJ2-6; 7 nucleotides match TRBD2. V lost 2 bases and J lost 4; bases outside the gene matches: 2. Germline loops: CDR1 MNHEY, CDR2 SVGAGI. This CDR3 is built from 15 residues.

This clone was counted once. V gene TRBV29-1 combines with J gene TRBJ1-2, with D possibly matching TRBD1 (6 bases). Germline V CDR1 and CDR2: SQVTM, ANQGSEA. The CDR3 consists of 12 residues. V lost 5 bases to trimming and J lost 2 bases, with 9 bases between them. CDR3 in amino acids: CSVQGFNYGYTF. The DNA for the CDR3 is TGCAGCGTTCAGGGGTTCAACTATGGCTACACCTTC. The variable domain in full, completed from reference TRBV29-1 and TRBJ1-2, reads SAVISQKPSRDICQRGTSLTIQCQVDSQVTMMFWYRQQPGQSLTLIATANQGSEATYESGFVIDKFPISRPNLTFSTLTVSNMSPEDSSIYLCSVQGFNYGYTFGSGTRLTVV.

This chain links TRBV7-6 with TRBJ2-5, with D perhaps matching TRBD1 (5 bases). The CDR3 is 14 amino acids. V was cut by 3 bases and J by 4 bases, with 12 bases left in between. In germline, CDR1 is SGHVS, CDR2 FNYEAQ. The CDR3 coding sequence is TGTGCCAGCAGCTTGGCGCAGGGCCTAGAGACCCAGTACTTC. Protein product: CASSLAQGLETQYF. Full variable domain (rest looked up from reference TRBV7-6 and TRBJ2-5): GAGVSQSPRYKVTKRGQDVALRCDPISGHVSLYWYRQALGQGPEFLTYFNYEAQQDKSGLPNDRFSAERPEGSISTLTIQRTEQRDSAMYRCASSLAQGLETQYFGPGTRLLVL.

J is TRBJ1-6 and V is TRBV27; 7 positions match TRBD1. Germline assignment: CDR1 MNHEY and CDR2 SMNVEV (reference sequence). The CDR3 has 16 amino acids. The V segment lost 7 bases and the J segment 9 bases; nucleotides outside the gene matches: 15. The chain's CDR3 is CASTVLFRGGPSPLHF. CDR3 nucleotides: TGTGCCAGCACAGTCTTATTCCGAGGGGGCCCTTCACCCCTCCACTTT.

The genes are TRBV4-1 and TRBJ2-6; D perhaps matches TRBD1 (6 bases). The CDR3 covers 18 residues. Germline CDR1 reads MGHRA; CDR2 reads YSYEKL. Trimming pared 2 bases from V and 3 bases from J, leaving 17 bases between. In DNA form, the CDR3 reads TGCGCCAGCAGCCAAAGGAGCCAGGGGTCGGATGGGGCCAACGTCCTGACTTTC. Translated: CASSQRSQGSDGANVLTF.

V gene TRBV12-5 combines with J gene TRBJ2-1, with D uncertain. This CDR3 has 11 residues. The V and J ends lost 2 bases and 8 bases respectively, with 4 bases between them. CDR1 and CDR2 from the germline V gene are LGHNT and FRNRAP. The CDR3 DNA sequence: TGTGCTAGTGGTTTGTACGATGAGCAGTTCTTC. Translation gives CASGLYDEQFF.

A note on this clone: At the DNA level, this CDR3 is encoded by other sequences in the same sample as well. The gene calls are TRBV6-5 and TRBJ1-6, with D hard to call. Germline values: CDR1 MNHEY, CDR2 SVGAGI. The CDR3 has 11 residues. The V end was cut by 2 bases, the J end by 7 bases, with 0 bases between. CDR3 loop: CASSYNSPLHF. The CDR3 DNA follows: TGTGCCAGCAGTTACAATTCACCCCTCCACTTT.

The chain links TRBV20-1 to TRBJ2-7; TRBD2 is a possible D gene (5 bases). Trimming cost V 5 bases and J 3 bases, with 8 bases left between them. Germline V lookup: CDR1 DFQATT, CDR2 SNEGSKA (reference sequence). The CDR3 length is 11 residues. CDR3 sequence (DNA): TGCAGTGCTGAAACTAGCTACGAGCAGTACTTC. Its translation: CSAETSYEQYF.

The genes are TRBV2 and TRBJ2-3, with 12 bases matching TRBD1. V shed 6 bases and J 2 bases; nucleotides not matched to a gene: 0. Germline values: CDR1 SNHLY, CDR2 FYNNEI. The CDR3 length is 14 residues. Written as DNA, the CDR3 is TGTGCCAGCAGGGGACAGGGGGCCACAGATACGCAGTATTTT. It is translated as CASRGQGATDTQYF.

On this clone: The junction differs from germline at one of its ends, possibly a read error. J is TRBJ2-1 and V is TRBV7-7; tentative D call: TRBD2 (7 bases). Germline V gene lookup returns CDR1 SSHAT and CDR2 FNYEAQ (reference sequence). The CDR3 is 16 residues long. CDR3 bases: TGTGCTAGCAGCCCGGGTGGGAGGGGGGCCTACAATGAGCAGTTCTTC. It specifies CASSPGGRGAYNEQFF.